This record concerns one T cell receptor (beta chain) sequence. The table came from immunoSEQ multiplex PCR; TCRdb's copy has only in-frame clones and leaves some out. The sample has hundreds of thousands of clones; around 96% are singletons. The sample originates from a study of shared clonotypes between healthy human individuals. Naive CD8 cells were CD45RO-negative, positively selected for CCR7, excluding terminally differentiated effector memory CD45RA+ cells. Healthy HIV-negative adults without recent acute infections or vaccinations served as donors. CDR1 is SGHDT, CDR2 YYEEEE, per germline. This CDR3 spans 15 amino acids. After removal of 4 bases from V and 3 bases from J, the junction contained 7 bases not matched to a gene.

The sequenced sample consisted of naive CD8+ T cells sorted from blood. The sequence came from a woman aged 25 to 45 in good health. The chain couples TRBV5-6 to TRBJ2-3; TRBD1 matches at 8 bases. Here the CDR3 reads CASSATTGATDTQYF. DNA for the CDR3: TGTGCCAGCAGCGCTACGACAGGGGCGACAGATACGCAGTATTTT.